This record concerns one T cell receptor (beta chain) sequence. From germline, CDR1 is LNHDA and CDR2 SQIVND (reference sequence). There are 14 residues in the CDR3. Replicate PCRs run on sorted subsets employed 200 ng DNA, roughly 30,000 T cell genomes. Sequenced by immunoSEQ multiplex PCR; TCRdb stores in-frame clones only, minus some. The sample records a few million clones, just under 95% being singletons. The data are from a study of shared clonotypes between healthy human individuals. The source material was naive CD4+ T cells from PBMCs. Specified subset: CD45RA+ positively selected. This clonotype was obtained from a man aged 18 to 35 in good health. Some clones in this sample may be carry-over from other donors' samples. This sequence joins TRBV19 and TRBJ1-4; D not certain. DNA of the CDR3: TGTGTTAGAGGGCACTATGCAACTAATGAAAAACTGTTTTTT. It codes for CVRGHYATNEKLFF.